This T cell receptor beta chain was sequenced for a study of blood T cells in healthy people across ages. Study-wide findings and caveats: More naive CD4+ cells and higher diversity marked long-lived donors relative to aged donors.

Primed by a sample-barcoded 5' primer and a J-beta primer mix, a second PCR proceeded for about 6 to 12 cycles. Via MiXCR, TCRdb re-called the 5' RACE reads, giving one row per CDR3 protein. The table lists under 950,000 distinct CDR3 sequences, 20% to 25% of them singletons. Turning to this clonotype: Antigen unknown.

The TCR sequence derives from a man aged 70-80 years in good health. Sequenced input: blood.

In DNA form, the CDR3 reads TGTGCCAGCAGCCCCGCCCGGGGGCCGGGTAATGAGCAGTTCTTC. It yields the protein CASSPARGPGNEQFF. The rearrangement links TRBV5-4 to TRBJ2-1; D is tentatively TRBD1 or TRBD2 (6 bases each). Deletions cut 4 bases from V and 7 bases from J, with 18 bases between. The germline V gene has CDR1 SGHNT and CDR2 YYREEE (reference sequence). The CDR3 runs 15 residues. The variable domain in full, completed from reference TRBV5-4 and TRBJ2-1, reads ETGVTQSPTHLIKTRGQQVTLRCSSQSGHNTVSWYQQALGQGPQFIFQYYREEENGRGNFPPRFSGLQFPNYSSELNVNALELDDSALYLCASSPARGPGNEQFFGPGTRLTVL.